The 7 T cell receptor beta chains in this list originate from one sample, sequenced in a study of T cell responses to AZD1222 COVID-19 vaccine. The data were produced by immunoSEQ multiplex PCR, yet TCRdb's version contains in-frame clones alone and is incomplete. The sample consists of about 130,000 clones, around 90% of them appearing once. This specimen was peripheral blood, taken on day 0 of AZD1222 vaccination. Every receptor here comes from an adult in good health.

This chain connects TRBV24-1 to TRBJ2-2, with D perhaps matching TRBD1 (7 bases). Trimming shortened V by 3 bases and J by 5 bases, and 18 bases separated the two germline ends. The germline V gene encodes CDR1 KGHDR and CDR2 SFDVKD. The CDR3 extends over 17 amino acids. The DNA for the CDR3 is TGTGCCACCAGTGATCCGGGGGACAGTATTAGAACCGGGGAGCTGTTTTTT. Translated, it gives CATSDPGDSIRTGELFF.

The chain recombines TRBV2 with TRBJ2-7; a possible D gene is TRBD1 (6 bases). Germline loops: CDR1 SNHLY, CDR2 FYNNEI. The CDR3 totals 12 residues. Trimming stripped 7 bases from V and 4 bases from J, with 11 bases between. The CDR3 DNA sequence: TGTGCCAGCATGGACAGTTCGTACGAGCAGTACTTC. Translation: CASMDSSYEQYF.

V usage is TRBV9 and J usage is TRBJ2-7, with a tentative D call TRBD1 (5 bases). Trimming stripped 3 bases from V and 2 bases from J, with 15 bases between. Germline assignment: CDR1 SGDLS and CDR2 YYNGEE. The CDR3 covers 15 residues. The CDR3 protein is CASSASGSRAYEQYF. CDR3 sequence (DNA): TGTGCCAGCAGCGCCTCAGGGTCAAGGGCCTACGAGCAGTACTTC. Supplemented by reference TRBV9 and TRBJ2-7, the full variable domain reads DSGVTQTPKHLITATGQRVTLRCSPRSGDLSVYWYQQSLDQGLQFLIQYYNGEERAKGNILERFSAQQFPDLHSELNLSSLELGDSALYFCASSASGSRAYEQYFGPGTRLTVT.

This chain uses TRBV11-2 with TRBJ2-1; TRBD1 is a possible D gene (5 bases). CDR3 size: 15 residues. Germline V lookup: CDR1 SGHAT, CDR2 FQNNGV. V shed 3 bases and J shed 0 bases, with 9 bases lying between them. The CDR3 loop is CASSFQGSSYNEQFF. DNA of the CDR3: TGTGCCAGCAGCTTCCAGGGAAGCTCCTACAATGAGCAGTTCTTC.

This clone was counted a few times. The CDR3 reads CASSLGSVNTEAFF. The CDR3, as DNA: TGTGCCAGCAGCTTAGGGTCAGTGAACACTGAAGCTTTCTTT. This rearrangement joins TRBV7-9 to TRBJ1-1; no clear D gene. The CDR3 extends over 14 amino acids. Germline V gene data show CDR1 as SEHNR and CDR2 as FQNEAQ (reference sequence). With 1 base removed from V and 0 bases from J, the gap between germline ends came to 6 bases.

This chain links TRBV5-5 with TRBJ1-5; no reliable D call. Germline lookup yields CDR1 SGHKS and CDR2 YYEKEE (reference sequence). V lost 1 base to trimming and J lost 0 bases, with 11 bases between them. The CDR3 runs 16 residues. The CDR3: CASSLWTLYSNQPQHF. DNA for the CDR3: TGTGCCAGCAGCTTGTGGACCTTATATAGCAATCAGCCCCAGCATTTT.

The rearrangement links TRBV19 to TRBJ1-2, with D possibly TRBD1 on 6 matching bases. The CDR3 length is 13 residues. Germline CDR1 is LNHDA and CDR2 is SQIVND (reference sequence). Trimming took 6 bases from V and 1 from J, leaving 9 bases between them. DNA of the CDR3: TGTGCCAGTAGATGGGGGCTTAACTATGGCTACACCTTC. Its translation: CASRWGLNYGYTF.